The T cell receptor beta chain described here comes from a study of T cell responses to AZD1222 COVID-19 vaccine (TCRdb year 2021). Study-level background: TCR sequencing was performed for roughly 250 trial participants, of whom 207 were given two doses of AZD1222 and 26 were given two doses of MenACWY control vaccine. Enrollment into the trials was organized by age into subgroups of 18-55, 56-69 and 70-plus years, and those subgroups contained 148, 28 and 57 TCR-sequenced participants, respectively. What the research found in general, with its limitations: In the small 56-69-year group, the increase in depth fell short of significance, most likely because of low power. Participants were mostly white British, with more females than males. The authors suggested clonal diversity may have been underestimated. After two AZD1222 doses, both the breadth and the depth of spike-specific TCRs were significantly higher than at day 0 and than in MenACWY recipients. No day 14 peak-response samples were available, so repertoires were characterized only after the peak T cell response. Conclusions about previously exposed vaccinees were limited because only 6 or 7 AZD1222 recipients were SARS-CoV-2 seropositive at baseline. Vaccine-associated CD4 TCRs spanned the whole spike protein, with dominant responses in regions 160-218 and 743-854. Reportedly, almost half of the unique spike-specific TCRs recognized epitopes lying outside the regions that are mutated in the B.1.351 and B.1.1.7 variants.

The germline V gene gives CDR1 as SNHLY and CDR2 as FYNNEI. The CDR3 sequence holds 13 residues, the cysteine and phenylalanine included. The entry retains the CDR3 DNA only, 39 bases that are in frame from base 1. V and J are trimmed by 9 bases and 2 bases, and the gene matches miss 4 bases of the junction. The CDR3 regions of human TCRbeta chains were analyzed by immunosequencing. In the original analysis: TCRs in the repertoires were compared against a reference library of SARS-CoV-2-specific TCRs that had been generated with the MIRA antigen-specificity platform. Breadth was defined as the fraction of unique TCRs that were SARS-CoV-2-associated. Depth was defined as the fraction of total T cells that were SARS-CoV-2-associated. Each spike-specific TCR was assigned to its reactive spike region and to a CD4 or CD8 class using the MIRA data. Log10-transformed breadth and depth values were compared by one-way ANOVA with Sidak's multiple comparisons tests. What TCRdb holds here is the immuneACCESS table cut down to in-frame rearrangements. Part of the clones is not present; checked against another copy, under half of the missing clones reflect an unresolved V gene, and the others are unexplained. V, J and clone size are taken as reported in that table, and D and trimming were inferred from the DNA itself. This sample has 250,000 to 300,000 clones in its table, and around 93% of those were observed once. The ten largest account for roughly 0.51% of the sample.

Turning to this clone: Its antigen remains undetermined. Base qualities are missing; no much larger clone stands one base away.

The label giving this sample's time point can be read as: about 28 days (+/-7) after the second vaccine dose. AZD1222 recipients given second doses at about 4 weeks or at about 12 weeks were pooled, since spike-specific TCR depth and breadth were not found to differ between the two schedules. Samples from vaccinated people were obtained from the UK trials COV001 and COV002, which included a single-blind randomized controlled phase 2/3 trial of AZD1222 (ChAdOx1 nCoV-19) in healthy adults. Trial participant PBMC samples were collected at day 0 and day 28 after the second dose for TCRbeta chain sequencing.

This TCR derives from an adult who received the AZD1222 COVID-19 vaccine. The rearrangement joined TRBV2 to TRBJ2-7, and TRBD1 matches 10 of the central bases. The specimen comprised peripheral blood, sampled 28 days after the second AZD1222 dose. The nucleotide sequence is TGTGCCAGAGGACAGGGGGAAGCCTACGAGCAGTACTTC. Translated, this is CARGQGEAYEQYF.